This T cell receptor (beta chain) was sequenced during a study of OX40 agonist ivuxolimab in advanced cancers. Overall study context: Checkpoint inhibitors had been given previously to under 50% of patients.

Blood samples were obtained at baseline, cycle 4 day 1, and cycle 7 day 1. The CDR3 length is 13 residues. Germline V gene data show CDR1 as SGHTA and CDR2 as FQGTGA. V was trimmed by 7 bases and J by 0 bases, leaving 6 bases between them. Method: immunoSEQ multiplex PCR; TCRdb's copy keeps in-frame clones and lacks some. The sample has roughly 53,000 clones; about 88% are singletons. The material sequenced was CD4+ or CD8+ T cells sorted from blood, taken in a trial of the OX40 agonist ivuxolimab. The TCR was taken from an adult with an advanced solid tumor such as melanoma, head and neck, liver or kidney cancer. V is TRBV7-3 and J is TRBJ2-2, with no clear D. The chain's CDR3 is CASTIPNTGELFF. DNA for the CDR3: TGTGCCAGCACAATACCGAACACCGGGGAGCTGTTTTTT.